These T cell receptor beta chains were read from a single sample in a study of T-cell reconstitution after alpha-beta-depleted transplantation in children. TCRdb reanalysed the PCR reads using MiXCR and keeps one entry per CDR3 protein. The sample consists of about 580,000 distinct CDR3 sequences, 25% to 30% of them appearing once. The material sequenced was PBMCs, taken before TCRalphabeta/CD19-depleted stem cell transplant. The receptor source for this set is a boy under two years old with Wiskott-Aldrich syndrome, due to receive a stem cell transplant. Both conserved end residues are part of each CDR3. Fields, in order: J gene, V gene, clone size, CDR3 protein. Clone size is shown for a subset of rows, as once, few, many or a class of expanded clone.

TRBJ2-5,TRBV28,.,CASSLGQRSETQYF
TRBJ2-3,TRBV6-5,once,CASSYSERVGIATQYF
TRBJ2-3,TRBV20-1,.,CSAKTGVSTDTQYF
TRBJ1-3,TRBV11-2,many,CASSPGTASGNTIYF
TRBJ2-7,TRBV5-1,.,CASSLERESYEQYF
TRBJ1-1,TRBV10-3,.,CAISESKGWNTEAFF
TRBJ2-1,TRBV19,.,CASSIRSGINEQFF
TRBJ2-7,TRBV4-1,.,CASSQGHNSYEQYF
TRBJ1-6,TRBV5-1,few,CASSTGTGNSPLHF
TRBJ1-1,TRBV28,many,CASSPRRESTEAFF
TRBJ2-1,TRBV5-1,.,CASSVGSSGSYNEQFF
TRBJ2-7,TRBV6-1,few,CASLRQVSYEQYF
TRBJ2-1,TRBV20-1,.,CSARSSRIPSYNEQFF
TRBJ2-7,TRBV7-9,few,CASSLAHGTGVYEQYF
TRBJ2-3,TRBV30,few,CAWGGTSGNPDTQYF
TRBJ1-1,TRBV5-1,few,CASTKTGMNTEAFF
TRBJ2-7,TRBV12-3/TRBV12-4,few,CASSKTSGYEQYF
TRBJ2-1,TRBV5-1,few,CASSWGGTGNEQFF
TRBJ2-5,TRBV7-2,.,CASRPSGTQDRETQYF
TRBJ2-3,TRBV18,.,CASSPKLPLLNTDTQYF
TRBJ2-2,TRBV7-2,.,CASSYQPGSTGELFF
TRBJ2-3,TRBV20-1,.,CSASGEGGKRVLTDTQYF
TRBJ2-6,TRBV24-1,.,CATSDRAAGANVLTF
TRBJ2-3,TRBV7-6,.,CASSIKGDTQYF
TRBJ2-7,TRBV27,.,CASRSSGGPEQYF
TRBJ2-7,TRBV5-1,few,CASSSTDRGDEQYF
TRBJ1-1,TRBV20-1,.,CSASDRTNTEAFF
TRBJ2-5,TRBV7-8,.,CASSLRLAAKETQYF
TRBJ2-5,TRBV24-1,few,CATSDSPEETQYF
TRBJ2-5,TRBV28,.,CASSKPTGGKETQYF
TRBJ2-7,TRBV5-1,.,CASSFQRGAYEQYF
TRBJ2-1,TRBV20-1,.,CSAETGTSGGEQFF
TRBJ1-5,TRBV7-8,few,CASSFGQGVNQPQHF
TRBJ2-5,TRBV12-3/TRBV12-4,.,CASSLELGLQGFGETQYF
TRBJ2-4,TRBV12-3/TRBV12-4,.,CASRWGLAKNIQYF
TRBJ2-7,TRBV6-6,.,CASSYDGYEQYF
TRBJ1-4,TRBV20-1,.,CTAFPPGQGEEKLFF
TRBJ2-2,TRBV20-1,once,CSARTGVGNTGELFF
TRBJ1-2,TRBV5-1,.,CASSPRWDSVYGYTF
TRBJ2-7,TRBV5-1,.,CASSGGTSGRSPVYEQYF
TRBJ2-1,TRBV5-1,few,CASSSRSRGHNEQFF
TRBJ2-2,TRBV7-9,.,CASSSRRDGELFF
TRBJ2-7,TRBV28,.,CASNQRTSGSYF
TRBJ2-1,TRBV21-1,.,CASSKEGTGPNEQFF